Sequencing of this T cell receptor beta chain was carried out in a study of technical replicates of blood from several donors. Repertoires were generated with immunoSEQ multiplex PCR, while TCRdb's copy carries only in-frame clones and drops some. The table has roughly 68,000 clones, around 86% seen once. The germline V gene encodes CDR1 MNHEY and CDR2 SVGAGI. The CDR3 runs to 14 residues. V lost 6 bases, J lost 4 bases, and 13 bases lay in between. The V and J genes are TRBV6-5 and TRBJ2-1, with D perhaps TRBD2 (5 bases). Sequenced sample: PBMCs. This clonotype was sampled from a human donor in good health. Some clones in this sample may be carry-over from other donors' samples. The CDR3 DNA sequence: TGTGCCAGCAGATCCTTAAGCGGTTACAATGAGCAGTTCTTC. It specifies CASRSLSGYNEQFF.